These 28 T cell receptor delta chains were all obtained from the same sample, sequenced in a study of γδ T cells in repeated Plasmodium falciparum infection. Vgamma9/Vdelta2+ and Vdelta2-negative gammadelta T cells were flow-sorted from PBMC for bulk sequencing. TCRdb redid the clone calls on the multiplex PCR reads with CATT. The sample carries 80,000 to 95,000 delta-chain clones, roughly 1.4% recorded once. The sample taken for sequencing was gamma-delta T cells from blood. These receptors were obtained from a pool of human donors (malaria-infected and uninfected, not separated).

This clone was detected only a few times. The protein recorded in TCRdb matches a much larger clone and deviates from this DNA's translation at residue 10, suggesting a read error; the protein here is obtained by translating the DNA. The J gene is TRDJ1, the V gene TRDV1, with D perhaps given as TRDD2 or TRDD3 (5 bases each). TCRdb leaves out the J gene; it was filled in here by matching the DNA to germline. Germline CDR1 reads TSWWSYY; CDR2 reads QGS. CDR3 length: 19 amino acids. V was shortened by 1 base and J by 0 bases, with 21 bases between the two germline ends. The CDR3 is CALGERFLAAGTHTDKLIF. The CDR3 nucleotides read TGTGCTCTTGGGGAACGGTTCCTGGCGGCGGGGACCCACACCGATAAACTCATCTTT.

The table lists this clone with many counts. The chain has TRDV1 and TRDJ1; weak D call: TRDD3 (10 bases). Assignment of the J gene here rests on matching the DNA to germline, because TCRdb gives none. CDR3 length equals 24 residues. The germline V gene has CDR1 TSWWSYY and CDR2 QGS. Trimming took 0 bases from V and 1 from J, leaving 36 bases between them. CDR3 nucleotide sequence: TGTGCTCTTGGGGAACTAGTCCCCTCCTTCCTACGATACTGGGGGATGCCCCCCACCGATAAACTCATCTTT. It codes for CALGELVPSFLRYWGMPPTDKLIF.

For this clone: The TCRdb record carries a much larger clone's protein, which differs from this DNA's translation at residue 18; a read error is the likely cause, and the protein listed here is the DNA translation. V is TRDV1 and J is TRDJ1, with 7 positions matching TRDD2. TCRdb lists no J gene, so it was determined here by aligning the DNA to germline. J was trimmed by 1 base and V by 0 bases; bases with no gene match: 29. Germline lookup yields CDR1 TSWWSYY and CDR2 QGS. This CDR3 is 24 amino acids long. Written as DNA, the CDR3 is TGTGCTCTTGGGGAACTCAATCTTTCCTACTTACTCCATTACCCCCCCTCGTGCACCGATAAACTCATCTTT. It yields the protein CALGELNLSYLLHYPPSCTDKLIF.

For this clone: The TCRdb protein comes from a much larger clone and disagrees with this DNA's translation at residue 4, likely due to a read error; the protein given here is derived from the DNA. The V gene is TRDV2, the J gene TRDJ1; tentatively, D is TRDD3 (5 bases). No J segment appears in TCRdb, so it was assigned here by matching the sequence to germline. CDR3 size: 15 residues. V lost 4 bases and J lost 0, with 14 bases in between. Germline values: CDR1 GEAIGNYY, CDR2 EKD. CDR3 coding DNA: TGTGCCTGTGATACCAGAGGGGGGTACACCGATAAACTCATCTTT. Protein: CACDTRGGYTDKLIF.

As to this clone: A far larger clone is off by one base, so a read error is likely. Other DNA sequences within the sample encode an identical CDR3. The rearrangement joins TRDV2 to TRDJ2, with D perhaps TRDD3 (5 bases). The J gene, not given by TCRdb, was assigned here from a germline match of the nucleotide sequence. This CDR3 spans 15 amino acids. Trimming pared 2 bases from V and 3 bases from J, leaving 12 bases between. Germline V gives CDR1 GEAIGNYY, CDR2 EKD. CDR3: CACDRGDTVTAQLFF. CDR3 nucleotides: TGTGCCTGTGACAGGGGAGATACTGTGACAGCACAACTCTTCTTT.

This clone has just a few counts. The TCRdb record carries a much larger clone's protein, which differs from this DNA's translation at residue 14; a read error is the likely cause, and the protein listed here is the DNA translation. The rearrangement links TRDV1 to TRDJ1; 7 bases align to TRDD3. TCRdb supplies no J gene; here it was assigned by aligning the nucleotide sequence to germline. CDR3 length equals 21 residues. Trimming removed 1 base from V and 0 bases from J; junction bases left unmatched: 20. The germline V gene encodes CDR1 TSWWSYY and CDR2 QGS. The CDR3 reads CALGEPTPPLYWGTYTDKLIF. The CDR3, as DNA: TGTGCTCTTGGGGAACCCACCCCCCCTTTGTACTGGGGCACGTACACCGATAAACTCATCTTT.

In regard to this clone: The TCRdb protein, from a much larger clone, departs from this DNA's translation at residue 11, likely by read error; the protein shown derives from the DNA. The chain uses TRDV2 and TRDJ1; 11 bases line up with TRDD3. As TCRdb names no J gene, one was assigned here on the basis of a DNA match to germline. The CDR3 runs 16 residues. Germline CDR1 is GEAIGNYY and CDR2 is EKD. The V gene end was trimmed by 2 bases and the J gene end by 3 bases; junction bases not matched to a gene: 7. In nucleotides, the CDR3 is TGTGCCTGTGACAGTCTGGGGGATACCGGGGCCGATAAACTCATCTTT. Translation gives CACDSLGDTGADKLIF.

Many counts were recorded for this clone. The chain employs TRDV2 and TRDJ1, with TRDD3 matching over 9 bases. Germline CDR1 GEAIGNYY, CDR2 EKD. Trimming at V came to 0 bases and at J to 9 bases, leaving 13 bases not matched to a gene. The CDR3 is 16 amino acids. The chain's CDR3 is CACDTGAAGGLGELIF. CDR3 nucleotides: TGTGCCTGTGACACCGGTGCAGCTGGGGGATTAGGCGAACTCATCTTT.

As regards this clone: This probably arose from a read error, given a far larger clone one base away. Other DNA sequences of this sample code for an identical CDR3. V is TRDV3 and J is TRDJ1; 11 bases map to TRDD3. TCRdb supplies no J gene; here it was assigned by aligning the nucleotide sequence to germline. CDR3 length: 15 residues. CDR1 is TVYSNPD and CDR2 is GDNSRS in the germline V gene (reference sequence). CDR3 bases: TGCGCCTTTAACTTCAACTGGGGGATAAAAAGTAAACTCATCTTT. This gives the protein CAFNFNWGIKSKLIF.

As to this clone: The amino acid sequence in TCRdb belongs to a much larger clone and departs from this DNA's translation at residue 12, likely a sequencing read error; the sequence shown is translated from the DNA. The chain combines TRDV1 with TRDJ1; 8 bases agree with TRDD3. No J segment appears in TCRdb, so it was assigned here by matching the sequence to germline. The CDR3 is 20 amino acids. Germline V gene lookup returns CDR1 TSWWSYY and CDR2 QGS. The V segment lost 4 bases and the J segment 1 base; nucleotides outside the gene matches: 20. The CDR3 is CALGAFRRDWGDPSTDKLIF. In nucleotides, the CDR3 is TGTGCTCTTGGGGCTTTCCGGCGGGACTGGGGGGATCCAAGCACCGATAAACTCATCTTT.

This clone was seen at least ten times. With a far larger clone one base away, a read error is the likely cause. Different DNA sequences within this sample yield the same CDR3. The chain joins TRDV2 to TRDJ1; TRDD3 matches 9 bases. TCRdb lists no J gene, so it was determined here by aligning the DNA to germline. CDR3 length: 15 residues. J gave up 6 bases and V 4 bases, and 11 bases lay outside the gene matches. Looked up from germline, CDR1 is GEAIGNYY and CDR2 is EKD. The CDR3 protein is CACDDLGDAGYKLIF. The CDR3, as DNA: TGTGCCTGTGATGACCTGGGGGATGCGGGCTATAAACTCATCTTT.

Many counts were recorded for this clone. The rearrangement uses TRDV2 and TRDJ3, with TRDD3 matching over 13 bases. CDR1 and CDR2 (germline): GEAIGNYY, EKD. The CDR3 is 22 amino acids. V dropped 0 bases and J dropped 0; count of bases not matched to a gene: 10. The CDR3 reads CACDTNRTGGYGRSWDTRQMFF. In nucleotides, the CDR3 is TGTGCCTGTGACACCAACCGTACTGGGGGATACGGGCGCTCCTGGGACACCCGACAGATGTTTTTC.

This clone was observed at least ten times. The rearrangement links TRDV1 to TRDJ1, with D perhaps TRDD2 or TRDD3 (5 bases each). V was clipped by 3 bases and J by 0 bases, with 23 bases between them. The CDR3 is 19 amino acids. The germline CDR1 and CDR2 sequences are TSWWSYY and QGS. The CDR3 loop reads CALGDRFFHGPGYTDKLIF. CDR3 in DNA: TGTGCTCTTGGGGACCGTTTCTTCCACGGACCTGGGTACACCGATAAACTCATCTTT.

On this clone itself: TCRdb's protein for this DNA is that of a much larger clone and differs from the translation at residue 17, likely a read error; the protein shown is the DNA translation. The J gene has no call, while the V gene is TRDV2; the D call in the table, TRDD3, was not verified against the DNA. Germline CDR1 and CDR2: GEAIGNYY and EKD. There are 19 residues in the CDR3. CDR3 protein: CACDSIGRPMAGVTDKPIF. CDR3 DNA sequence: TGTGCCTGTGACTCGATAGGCCGGCCCATGGCTGGGGTCACCGATAAACCCATCTTT.

This clone was seen repeatedly, ten times or more. The TCRdb record carries a much larger clone's protein, which differs from this DNA's translation at residue 11; a read error is the likely cause, and the protein listed here is the DNA translation. The chain has TRDV2 and TRDJ1; 11 bases fit TRDD3. This CDR3 comprises 14 residues. From germline, CDR1 is GEAIGNYY and CDR2 EKD. The CDR3 reads CACDPGGYTDRLIF. The CDR3 coding sequence is TGTGCCTGTGACCCTGGGGGATACACCGATAGACTCATCTTT.

The sample holds a few counts of this clone. TCRdb attributes to this sequence the protein of a much larger clone, which differs from the DNA translation at residue 3; a read error is likely, and the protein displayed is translated from the DNA. The rearrangement links TRDV1 to TRDJ1; tentatively, D is TRDD3 (5 bases). Assignment of the J gene here rests on matching the DNA to germline, because TCRdb gives none. V lost 10 bases and J lost 0, with 42 bases in between. In germline, CDR1 is TSWWSYY, CDR2 QGS. The CDR3 length is 23 residues. Written as DNA, the CDR3 is TGTGCTCCTGGCCTCAACCTGGAGGTGGGGACTCTTCACGAGGGGGGCTACACCGATAAACTCATCTTT. This translates into CAPGLNLEVGTLHEGGYTDKLIF.

Only a few counts were recorded for this clone. TCRdb attributes to this sequence the protein of a much larger clone, which differs from the DNA translation at residue 12; a read error is likely, and the protein displayed is translated from the DNA. The chain uses TRDV1 and TRDJ1; 8 positions match TRDD2. The CDR3 runs 14 residues. V lost 3 bases, J lost 13 bases, and 13 bases stayed unmatched. Germline lookup yields CDR1 TSWWSYY and CDR2 QGS. The CDR3 nucleotides read TGTGCTCTTGGGGATCCCCGGCTTCCTACACCACCCATCTTT. It specifies CALGDPRLPTPPIF.

In regard to this clone: TCRdb records a much larger clone's protein for this DNA, with a difference at residue 3 that likely arises from a read error; the protein given is the translation of the DNA. The gene calls are TRDV1 and TRDJ1, with TRDD3 as a possible D gene (5 bases). Germline-derived CDR1 and CDR2 are TSWWSYY and QGS. This CDR3 has 16 amino acids. The CDR3 bases are TGTGCTCCTGGGATCGAACAGCCCGCATACACCGATAAACTCATCTTT. It is translated as CAPGIEQPAYTDKLIF.

The table lists this clone with a few counts. Only one base separates this from a far larger clonotype, so it likely reflects a read error. Other DNA sequences of this sample code for an identical CDR3. The chain employs TRDV1 and TRDJ1; D unresolved. The J gene, left out of TCRdb, was set here by checking the DNA against germline. Trimming shortened V by 0 bases and J by 0 bases, and 35 bases separated the two germline ends. CDR3 length equals 24 residues. Germline V CDR1 and CDR2: TSWWSYY, QGS. The CDR3 spells CALGELDFCQPKRGDILNTDKLIF. CDR3 coding DNA: TGTGCTCTTGGGGAACTTGATTTCTGCCAACCTAAACGCGGAGATATATTGAACACCGATAAACTCATCTTT.

This clone was observed a handful of times. The protein held in TCRdb is that of a much larger clone and does not match this DNA's translation at residue 5, likely because of a read error; the protein shown is translated from the DNA. V and J are TRDV1 and TRDJ1; 7 bases map to TRDD3. Here the J gene was assigned by germline matching of the DNA, as TCRdb has none. The germline CDR1 and CDR2 sequences are TSWWSYY and QGS. The length of the CDR3 is 24 residues. The CDR3 sequence is CALGKLVLVLARSSWGSHTDKLIF. In nucleotides, the CDR3 is TGTGCTCTTGGGAAACTAGTCCTAGTCCTAGCACGGTCCAGCTGGGGGTCTCACACCGATAAACTCATCTTT.

This clone occurred many times. A far larger clone is off by one base, so a read error is likely. The identical CDR3 is also encoded by other nucleotide sequences in the sample. J is TRDJ1 and V is TRDV1, with D tentatively TRDD2 or TRDD3 (5 bases each). CDR3 size: 21 residues. V dropped 3 bases and J dropped 0 bases, with 29 bases sitting between them. Germline CDR1 is TSWWSYY and CDR2 is QGS. CDR3: CALGELGLLLLTGRYTDKLIF. CDR3 nucleotides: TGTGCTCTTGGGGAGCTGGGCCTCCTCCTTCTTACGGGGAGGTACACCGATAAACTCATCTTT.

This clone came up many times. This rearrangement joins TRDV1 to TRDJ1; 7 bases fit TRDD3. The trim removed 0 bases at V and 5 bases at J, leaving 36 bases unmatched. The CDR3 loop spans 25 amino acids. CDR1 and CDR2 from the germline V gene are TSWWSYY and QGS. The CDR3 region has the DNA TGTGCTCTTGGGGAACTTTGGTTCCCATTAGTGAAAGCCTACTGGGGCCGAGAGGACTTTGATAAACTCATCTTT. It yields the protein CALGELWFPLVKAYWGREDFDKLIF.

Points on this clone: A far bigger clonotype differs at one base, so this is likely a read error. Different DNA sequences within this sample yield the same CDR3. The V gene is TRDV2, the J gene TRDJ1; D gene ambiguous. The J gene, missing from TCRdb, was assigned here through DNA to germline matching. Germline V gene data show CDR1 as GEAIGNYY and CDR2 as EKD. The CDR3 consists of 14 residues. This CDR3 reads CACDKGRYTDKLIF. The CDR3, as DNA: TGTGCCTGTGACAAGGGACGGTACACCGACAAACTCATCTTT.

Note on this clone: TCRdb has a much larger clone's protein, which differs at residue 5 from the translation of this DNA, likely because of a read error; what is shown is the protein translated from the DNA. The chain links TRDV2 to TRDJ1, with 9 bases lining up with TRDD3. Because TCRdb records no J gene, it was assigned here through a match of the DNA to germline. Germline CDR1 and CDR2: GEAIGNYY and EKD. The CDR3 has 17 residues. J lost 8 bases, V lost 2 bases, and 17 bases had no gene match. CDR3 sequence reads: CACDIVGLTGGVQKLIF. The CDR3 DNA sequence: TGTGCCTGTGACATCGTGGGGTTAACTGGGGGAGTACAAAAACTCATCTTT.

This clone was seen a few times. The protein in TCRdb stems from a much larger clone and differs at residue 20 from this DNA's translation, likely a read error; here the protein is translated from the DNA. Here the V gene is TRDV1, but the J gene went uncalled; the table's D call TRDD3 went unverified against the DNA. The length of the CDR3 is 22 residues. CDR1 is TSWWSYY, CDR2 QGS, per germline. CDR3 nucleotide sequence: TGTGCTCTTGGGGAACTGGGGGCCCGTCACCATACTGGGGGAGCCCCCACCGATAAACCCATCTTT. As protein: CALGELGARHHTGGAPTDKPIF.

This clone is medium-sized by share. At the DNA level, this CDR3 is encoded by other sequences in the same sample as well. The chain is built from TRDV2 and TRDJ2; 13 bases agree with TRDD3. CDR3 size: 17 residues. Trimming at V came to 3 bases and at J to 5 bases, leaving 8 bases not matched to a gene. Germline values: CDR1 GEAIGNYY, CDR2 EKD. The CDR3 loop is CACDHVLGDTETAQLFF. The DNA of the CDR3 is TGTGCCTGTGACCACGTACTGGGGGATACGGAAACAGCACAACTCTTCTTT.

With respect to this clone: The protein TCRdb gives is from a much larger clone and does not agree with this DNA's translation at residue 10, likely a read error; the protein shown here comes from the DNA. No call exists for the J gene, whereas the V gene is TRDV2; no DNA check was done on the table's D call, TRDD3. The CDR3 length is 12 residues. Germline CDR1 and CDR2: GEAIGNYY and EKD. CDR3 amino acids: CACDTGKGKPIF. CDR3 DNA: TGTGCCTGTGACACTGGGAAGGGTAAACCCATCTTT.

This clone was detected a few times. The amino acid sequence in TCRdb belongs to a much larger clone and departs from this DNA's translation at residue 7, likely a sequencing read error; the sequence shown is translated from the DNA. The rearrangement joins TRDV1 to TRDJ1; weak D call: TRDD2 (5 bases). Germline matching of the DNA provided the J gene here, since TCRdb leaves it blank. The CDR3 extends over 19 amino acids. The V end was cut by 1 base, the J end by 0 bases, with 21 bases between. Germline-derived CDR1 and CDR2 are TSWWSYY and QGS. The CDR3 DNA sequence: TGTGCTCTTGGGGAACGGATGTATTCGTTCACCTTCTACACCGATAAACTCATCTTT. This codes for CALGERMYSFTFYTDKLIF.